Listed below are T cell receptor beta chains from one sample, sequenced in a study of T cell changes during pregnancy in multiple sclerosis. Profiled with immunoSEQ multiplex PCR; TCRdb holds only in-frame clones, not every one. The table shows about 40,000 clones, with 80% to 95% occurring only once. Sequencing was performed on CD8+ T cells from peripheral blood mononuclear cells, taken in the first trimester of pregnancy. These receptors were collected from a female donor with multiple sclerosis, enrolled in a pregnancy study. CDR3s include the opening cysteine and the closing phenylalanine or tryptophan. D genes are given only for firm matches. Size tells how often a clone was seen (once, few, many) or the class of an expanded clone, and some rows leave it out.

j_gene: TRBJ1-2
abundance: once
d_gene: TRBD1
v_gene: TRBV6-5
CDR3nt: TGTGCCAGCGTGGCTGGGACAGGGAGTTATGGCTACACCTTC
CDR3aa: CASVAGTGSYGYTF

j_gene: TRBJ2-3
abundance: .
d_gene: TRBD2
v_gene: TRBV15
CDR3nt: TGTGCCACCAGCGGGTTACCTAGCGGGTCTAGCACAGATACGCAGTATTTT
CDR3aa: CATSGLPSGSSTDTQYF

j_gene: TRBJ2-7
abundance: once
d_gene: .
v_gene: TRBV19
CDR3nt: TGTGCCAGTAGTACAGCCGGGACTGCCTACGAGCAGTACTTC
CDR3aa: CASSTAGTAYEQYF

j_gene: TRBJ2-7
abundance: .
d_gene: .
v_gene: TRBV27
CDR3nt: TGTGCCAGCAAGGGCGGGTCCTACGAGCAGTACTTC
CDR3aa: CASKGGSYEQYF

j_gene: TRBJ1-1
abundance: .
d_gene: .
v_gene: TRBV2
CDR3nt: TGTGCCAGCGATAACAGGGACACTGAAGCTTTCTTT
CDR3aa: CASDNRDTEAFF

j_gene: TRBJ2-6
abundance: .
d_gene: .
v_gene: TRBV29-1
CDR3nt: TGCAGCGTTCCCGACAGGTCCTCTGGGGCCAACGTCCTGACTTTC
CDR3aa: CSVPDRSSGANVLTF

j_gene: TRBJ1-2
abundance: .
d_gene: .
v_gene: TRBV15
CDR3nt: TGTGCCACCAGCGCCCGTGGCGGCTACACCTTC
CDR3aa: CATSARGGYTF

j_gene: TRBJ2-3
abundance: .
d_gene: TRBD1
v_gene: TRBV6-6
CDR3nt: TGTGCCAGCAGTTACCCCGGGACAGGGCAGGAGGATACGCAGTATTTT
CDR3aa: CASSYPGTGQEDTQYF

j_gene: TRBJ1-3
abundance: .
d_gene: TRBD1
v_gene: TRBV13
CDR3nt: TGTGCCAGCAGCTCCGGACAGGGCCCCGGAAACACCATATATTTT
CDR3aa: CASSSGQGPGNTIYF

j_gene: TRBJ1-1
abundance: .
d_gene: .
v_gene: TRBV30
CDR3nt: TGTGCCTGGAGTCCAACAGGGAACACTGAAGCTTTCTTT
CDR3aa: CAWSPTGNTEAFF

j_gene: TRBJ2-5
abundance: .
d_gene: .
v_gene: TRBV4-1
CDR3nt: TGCGCCAGCAGCCAAGGGGAGGTTGGGGGGGGCCTTGATTATCAGGAGACCCAGTACTTC
CDR3aa: CASSQGEVGGGLDYQETQYF

j_gene: TRBJ2-2
abundance: .
d_gene: .
v_gene: TRBV27
CDR3nt: TGTGCCAGCAACTCGGGTACCTTAAGTGACGGGGAGCTGTTTTTT
CDR3aa: CASNSGTLSDGELFF

j_gene: TRBJ2-5
abundance: .
d_gene: .
v_gene: TRBV5-3
CDR3nt: TGTGCCAGAATCTACCGTGGCGGGGCGCCACAAGAGACCCAGTACTTC
CDR3aa: CARIYRGGAPQETQYF

j_gene: TRBJ1-5
abundance: .
d_gene: .
v_gene: TRBV27
CDR3nt: TGTGCCAGCAGCTGGACGGGAGTGAGCAATCCCCAGCATTTT
CDR3aa: CASSWTGVSNPQHF

j_gene: TRBJ1-2
abundance: once
d_gene: TRBD1
v_gene: TRBV19
CDR3nt: TGTGCCAGTAGTGGGGACAGGGTGGTCTATGGCTACACCTTC
CDR3aa: CASSGDRVVYGYTF

j_gene: TRBJ1-1
abundance: .
d_gene: .
v_gene: TRBV10-3
CDR3nt: TGTGCCATCATGGGACAATTGAACACTGAAGCTTTCTTT
CDR3aa: CAIMGQLNTEAFF

j_gene: TRBJ2-7
abundance: once
d_gene: TRBD1
v_gene: TRBV5-6
CDR3nt: TGTGCCAGCAGCTCCGGGACAGGGTTAGTTTCCTACGAGCAGTACTTC
CDR3aa: CASSSGTGLVSYEQYF

j_gene: TRBJ1-5
abundance: .
d_gene: .
v_gene: TRBV9
CDR3nt: TGTGCCAGCAGCGTAGGGGGTCAGGGATATCAGCCCCAGCATTTT
CDR3aa: CASSVGGQGYQPQHF

j_gene: TRBJ2-2
abundance: .
d_gene: TRBD2
v_gene: TRBV7-7
CDR3nt: TGTGCTAGCAGCTATCTAGCGGGGAGTACCGGGGAGCTGTTTTTT
CDR3aa: CASSYLAGSTGELFF

j_gene: TRBJ1-5
abundance: .
d_gene: TRBD1
v_gene: TRBV27
CDR3nt: TGTGCCAGCAGTCCAGACGGGACAGGGTTTTATAGCAATCAGCCCCAGCATTTT
CDR3aa: CASSPDGTGFYSNQPQHF

j_gene: TRBJ2-1
abundance: .
d_gene: .
v_gene: TRBV20-1
CDR3nt: TGCAGTGCTAGAGATAATGGGGGGTGGTTCTTC
CDR3aa: CSARDNGGWFF

j_gene: TRBJ2-2
abundance: .
d_gene: TRBD1
v_gene: TRBV6-1
CDR3nt: TGTGCCAGCAGTCCCCTACAGGGGGCGGCCGGGGAGCTGTTTTTT
CDR3aa: CASSPLQGAAGELFF

j_gene: TRBJ2-1
abundance: once
d_gene: .
v_gene: TRBV2
CDR3nt: TGTGCCAGCAGCAGGGAGACAGGCTCCAATGAGCAGTTCTTC
CDR3aa: CASSRETGSNEQFF

j_gene: TRBJ1-2
abundance: .
d_gene: TRBD1
v_gene: TRBV27
CDR3nt: TGTGCCAGCGCGACAGGGAGCCTTATAGGCTATGGCTACACCTTC
CDR3aa: CASATGSLIGYGYTF

j_gene: TRBJ2-1
abundance: .
d_gene: TRBD2
v_gene: TRBV7-8
CDR3nt: TGTGCCAGCAGCCCCCTGCGGGGGGGCGATGAGCAGTTCTTC
CDR3aa: CASSPLRGGDEQFF

j_gene: TRBJ2-1
abundance: .
d_gene: .
v_gene: TRBV6-1
CDR3nt: TGTGCCAGCAGTGAAGCGGCCCTTGACAGGCCCACGAATGAGCAGTTCTTC
CDR3aa: CASSEAALDRPTNEQFF

j_gene: TRBJ2-7
abundance: .
d_gene: .
v_gene: TRBV27
CDR3nt: TGTGCCAGCAGTTTATCGGACTCCTTTCCCTACGAGCAGTACTTC
CDR3aa: CASSLSDSFPYEQYF

j_gene: TRBJ1-1
abundance: .
d_gene: .
v_gene: TRBV6-6
CDR3nt: TGTGCCAGCAGTACCCGGGGTTCGCCTGAAGCTTTCTTT
CDR3aa: CASSTRGSPEAFF

j_gene: TRBJ2-3
abundance: once
d_gene: TRBD2
v_gene: TRBV13
CDR3nt: TGTGCCAGCAGCTCCCCAACCCAGGCCAGCGGGGGGGCCCCAGATACGCAGTATTTT
CDR3aa: CASSSPTQASGGAPDTQYF

j_gene: TRBJ1-4
abundance: .
d_gene: TRBD1
v_gene: TRBV15
CDR3nt: TGTGCCACCAGCTTCCAGAAACCGGGACAGAAGAATGAAAAACTGTTTTTT
CDR3aa: CATSFQKPGQKNEKLFF

j_gene: TRBJ2-1
abundance: .
d_gene: .
v_gene: TRBV5-6
CDR3nt: TGTGCCAGCAGCTTGGGTCAGGGCTACAATGAGCAGTTCTTC
CDR3aa: CASSLGQGYNEQFF

j_gene: TRBJ2-5
abundance: .
d_gene: TRBD2
v_gene: TRBV4-2
CDR3nt: TGTGCCAGCAGCCAAGATCTTACTAGCGGGGGGGTTTTGGAGGAGACCCAGTACTTC
CDR3aa: CASSQDLTSGGVLEETQYF

j_gene: TRBJ1-1
abundance: .
d_gene: .
v_gene: TRBV7-3
CDR3nt: TGTGCCAGCAGCTTAAATGGGGGGTTGGCCCACACTGAAGCTTTCTTT
CDR3aa: CASSLNGGLAHTEAFF